Listed below are T cell receptor beta chains from one sample, sequenced in a study of cytomegalovirus exposure and HLA in healthy donors. Sequenced by immunoSEQ multiplex PCR; TCRdb stores in-frame clones only, minus some. The sample consists of about 130,000 clones, around 80% of them appearing once. Sequencing was performed on PBMCs. The origin of the receptors is a man aged 30 to 39 in good health and CMV-seropositive. Both conserved end residues are trimmed from each CDR3. Fields, in order: V gene, J gene, CDR3 length, CDR3 protein.

>TRBV4-1|TRBJ2-3|14
ASSRLVAGGTDTQY
>TRBV10-3|TRBJ2-7|13
AISESEGAGYEQY
>TRBV7-2|TRBJ1-2|13
ASSLGAQGGYGYT
>TRBV19|TRBJ2-7|12
ASSIGGVPYEQY
>TRBV5-1|TRBJ2-2|14
ASSLTEATNTGELF
>TRBV29-1|TRBJ2-5|13
SAERTSGSFETQY
>TRBV5-5|TRBJ2-7|13
ASTLWGGTTYEQY
>TRBV7-9|TRBJ2-5|15
ASSLGTGGTLGETQY
>TRBV7-9|TRBJ1-1|11
ASSSPGVSEAF
>TRBV6-6|TRBJ2-7|13
ASRPRTGDFYEQY
>TRBV30|TRBJ2-1|11
AWIRAGAGEQF
>TRBV7-3|TRBJ2-7|13
ASSPRVGLSYEQY
>TRBV15|TRBJ2-7|12
ATSRAGTEYEQY
>TRBV7-2|TRBJ2-3|11
ASSLGAGDTQY
>TRBV12-5|TRBJ2-2|14
ASGLSGGRNTGELF
>TRBV5-6|TRBJ2-2|14
ASSTLAGAVTGELF
>TRBV10-3|TRBJ2-1|9
AISAGNEQF
>TRBV7-8|TRBJ2-7|12
ASSPRVGAYEQY
>TRBV5-4|TRBJ2-1|14
ASSPRGLSSYNEQF
>TRBV9|TRBJ2-1|12
ASSESLAGEWKF
>TRBV7-9|TRBJ2-3|13
ASSSLQGSTDTQY
>TRBV4-3|TRBJ1-2|11
ASSQDRDRDYT
>TRBV18|TRBJ2-7|12
ASSPGQGAYEQY
>TRBV7-3|TRBJ2-1|11
ASSRNRGNEQF
>TRBV5-1|TRBJ1-4|12
ASRGGQGDEKLF
>TRBV6-1|TRBJ1-4|12
ASRPGQGHEKLF
>TRBV6-5|TRBJ2-7|14
ASSYAQGQGFYEQY
>TRBV5-1|TRBJ1-1|12
ASSLGTGNTEAF
>TRBV14|TRBJ2-2|13
ASSQGAGSTGELF
>TRBV5-6|TRBJ1-5|14
ASSIGGVTLNQPQH
>TRBV12-5|TRBJ2-2|12
ASGPGQNTGELF
>TRBV7-2|TRBJ1-1|13
ASSPNLGADTEAF
>TRBV7-3|TRBJ2-5|11
ASSQDRGGTQY
>TRBV7-7|TRBJ1-3|12
AGDSHLSGNTIY
>TRBV9|TRBJ2-1|13
ASSTRDFPYNEQF
>TRBV9|TRBJ1-4|13
ASSVDMGGDEKLF
>TRBV18|TRBJ1-1|12
ATIAGYGNTEAF
>TRBV5-1|TRBJ2-3|13
ASKPSRGGTDTQY
>TRBV11-2|TRBJ2-3|14
ASSLAGRGLGDTQY